The 11 T cell receptor beta chains given below trace back to one sample, sequenced in a study of blood T cell repertoires in COVID-19. The data were produced by immunoSEQ multiplex PCR, yet TCRdb's version contains in-frame clones alone and is incomplete. The table shows over 250,000 clones, with around 85% occurring only once. Sample: peripheral blood. The receptors shown here come from a human donor with COVID-19, enrolled during active disease. The donor label of this sample is uncertain.

This CDR3 reads CASSRAGGSYEQYF. As DNA, the CDR3 is TGTGCCAGCAGCCGAGCGGGAGGGTCCTACGAGCAGTACTTC. This rearrangement joins TRBV3-1 (or the pseudogene TRBV3-2) to TRBJ2-7; 10 nucleotides line up with TRBD2. Germline CDR1 is LGHDT and CDR2 is YNNKEL (reference sequence). Trimming removed 4 bases from V and 1 base from J; junction bases left unmatched: 1. This CDR3 has 14 residues.

The CDR3 DNA is TGCGCCAGCAGCTTGGTCCTTGGCAGGGGGCAAGAGACCCAGTACTTC. Its protein is CASSLVLGRGQETQYF. The chain links TRBV5-1 to TRBJ2-5, with TRBD1 identical over 7 bases. The V segment lost 0 bases and the J segment 2 bases; nucleotides outside the gene matches: 7. The CDR3 is 16 residues long. From germline, CDR1 is SGHRS and CDR2 YFSETQ.

The rearrangement uses TRBV12-3 or TRBV12-4 and TRBJ1-1; TRBD1 agrees at 7 bases. CDR3 size: 13 residues. The V and J ends lost 5 bases and 7 bases, in that order; junction bases with no gene match: 7. DNA of the CDR3: TGTGCCAGCAGTAACAGACAGGGTGGTGAAGCTTTCTTT. Amino acid sequence: CASSNRQGGEAFF.

The chain carries TRBV2 and TRBJ2-3; 10 bases align to TRBD1. This CDR3 comprises 13 residues. CDR1 is SNHLY, CDR2 FYNNEI, per germline. J was trimmed by 5 bases and V by 7 bases; bases with no gene match: 3. CDR3 in DNA: TGTGCCAGCACCGGGACAGGGGAAGATACGCAGTATTTT. Its protein is CASTGTGEDTQYF.

The chain has TRBV27 and TRBJ1-2; TRBD1 matches at 7 bases. CDR3 length: 14 amino acids. Losses at the gene ends were 5 bases for V and 1 base for J; bases not matched to a gene: 4. Looked up from germline, CDR1 is MNHEY and CDR2 is SMNVEV (reference sequence). CDR3 protein: CASSLTGLNYGYTF. DNA of the CDR3: TGTGCCAGCAGTCTGACAGGGCTTAACTATGGCTACACCTTC.

The chain joins TRBV18 to TRBJ2-5; 7 bases match TRBD1. V dropped 3 bases and J dropped 2; count of bases not matched to a gene: 3. Germline CDR1 KGHSH, CDR2 LQKENI. CDR3 length: 14 residues. As DNA, the CDR3 is TGTGCCAGCTCACCCGACAGGGATCAAGAGACCCAGTACTTC. It specifies CASSPDRDQETQYF.

This clone was counted once. V gene TRBV3-1 (or the pseudogene TRBV3-2) combines with J gene TRBJ2-1; TRBD2 matches at 10 bases. Germline V CDR1 and CDR2: LGHDT, YNNKEL (reference sequence). Germline trimming cut 3 bases from V and 4 bases from J; bases unmatched to any gene: 9. The CDR3 runs 17 residues. CDR3 nucleotides: TGTGCCAGCAGCCACCCATGGACTAGCGGACGATACAATGAGCAGTTCTTC. It codes for CASSHPWTSGRYNEQFF.

The V and J genes are TRBV5-5 and TRBJ2-1, with a tentative D call TRBD1 (6 bases). There are 15 residues in the CDR3. V gave up 0 bases and J gave up 5 bases, with 12 bases separating them. Germline assignment: CDR1 SGHKS and CDR2 YYEKEE (reference sequence). CDR3 DNA sequence: TGTGCCAGCAGCTTGGCGGTGGGACATAACAATGAGCAGTTCTTC. Its translation is CASSLAVGHNNEQFF.

The chain carries TRBV27 and TRBJ2-1, with a possible D match to TRBD1 (6 bases). CDR3 size: 12 residues. V was shortened by 10 bases and J by 9 bases, with 16 bases between the two germline ends. CDR1 and CDR2 from the germline V gene are MNHEY and SMNVEV (reference sequence). CDR3 DNA sequence: TGTGCCACATGGACAGTAGTACTTGAGCAGTTCTTC. Encoded protein: CATWTVVLEQFF.

This clone was observed once. The chain recombines TRBV21-1 with TRBJ1-1; the table names TRBD1, a call not compared with the DNA. TRBV21-1 is described as a pseudogene. This CDR3 has 12 residues. The CDR3 nucleotides read TGTGCCAGCAGGGGACAGGGGAATGAAGCTTTCTTT. It codes for CASRGQGNEAFF.

Only a few counts were recorded for this clone. The chain links TRBV3-1 (or the pseudogene TRBV3-2) to TRBJ2-7; D gene unclear. V lost 4 bases, J lost 3 bases, and 7 bases lay in between. The CDR3 consists of 12 residues. Germline V gene sequence: CDR1 LGHDT, CDR2 YNNKEL (reference sequence). In nucleotides, the CDR3 is TGTGCCAGCAGCCGAAACTACTACGAGCAGTACTTC. Translation: CASSRNYYEQYF.